Below are 3 T cell receptor beta chains sequenced from a single sample in a study of T cell clonality in common variable immunodeficiency. Profiled with immunoSEQ multiplex PCR; TCRdb holds only in-frame clones, not every one. The specimen has around 39,000 clones, none found just once. The sequenced material came from peripheral blood mononuclear cells. The receptors come from a person aged 18-69 years in good health.

This clone was found many times. With the read ending 3 residues before the CDR3 end, the germline J gene is used to fill in that end. The gene calls are TRBV20-1 and TRBJ2-4, with 9 bases aligning to TRBD2. This CDR3 is 16 amino acids long. Losses at the gene ends were 0 bases for V and 5 bases for J; bases not matched to a gene: 8. Germline V gives CDR1 DFQATT, CDR2 SNEGSKA (reference sequence). CDR3 DNA, as far as it was read: TGCAGTGCTAGAGATTTAGCGGGAGTCCTTCAAAACATT. Translation: CSARDLAGVLQNI. From start to end, the CDR3 is CSARDLAGVLQNIQYF.

In this sample, this clone turned up many times. The observed sequence ends 3 residues before the CDR3 terminus, with the missing tail filled in from the germline J gene. The chain links TRBV5-1 to TRBJ2-3; D is ambiguous. CDR1 and CDR2 (germline): SGHRS, YFSETQ. The CDR3 length is 15 residues. Trimming took off 6 bases at V and 2 bases at J, with 16 bases between the two ends. CDR3 DNA, as far as it was read: TGCGCCAGCAATCCCGGGTTCTTACCCACAGATACG. The encoded protein is CASNPGFLPTDT. The whole CDR3 is CASNPGFLPTDTQYF.

This clone was counted many times. The CDR3 extends 3 residues past the end of the read, so its final part is completed from the germline J gene. The chain employs TRBV5-1 and TRBJ2-3; D possibly corresponds to TRBD1 (5 bases). V dropped 4 bases and J dropped 0 bases, with 18 bases sitting between them. Per germline, CDR1 SGHRS and CDR2 YFSETQ. The CDR3 runs to 17 residues. Incomplete CDR3 DNA: TGCGCCAGCAGCCCCCCGCTTGGACAAGCTAGCACAGATACG. The encoded protein is CASSPPLGQASTDT. The CDR3 in its entirety is CASSPPLGQASTDTQYF.